This T cell receptor beta chain stems from a study of graft-versus-host responses after intestinal transplantation. Overall study: Multivisceral, liver-intestinal, or isolated intestinal grafts went to recipients. Tacrolimus plus steroids were given to all recipients for roughly three years, preceded by anti-thymocyte globulin induction. Broader study findings: There were GvH clones found in recipient marrow, and some of them appeared first in ileum or blood.

V dropped 3 bases and J dropped 8 bases, with 8 bases sitting between them. The CDR3 length is 12 residues. Germline loops: CDR1 WSHSY, CDR2 SAAADI. Turning to this clone: The target antigen is unknown.

Using immunoSEQ multiplex PCR, the repertoire was profiled, and TCRdb retains in-frame clones only, with some absent. The sample lists approximately 89,000 clones; roughly 90% were seen once. The V and J genes are TRBV10-2 and TRBJ2-1; D perhaps matches TRBD2 (5 bases). This TCR was sampled from a human patient who received an intestinal transplant, so some T cells may come from the graft donor. The sample here was PBMCs, taken 450 to 480 days after intestinal transplant. In DNA form, the CDR3 reads TGCGCCAGCAGTGACGGGCGGGATGAGCAGTTCTTC. Protein product: CASSDGRDEQFF.